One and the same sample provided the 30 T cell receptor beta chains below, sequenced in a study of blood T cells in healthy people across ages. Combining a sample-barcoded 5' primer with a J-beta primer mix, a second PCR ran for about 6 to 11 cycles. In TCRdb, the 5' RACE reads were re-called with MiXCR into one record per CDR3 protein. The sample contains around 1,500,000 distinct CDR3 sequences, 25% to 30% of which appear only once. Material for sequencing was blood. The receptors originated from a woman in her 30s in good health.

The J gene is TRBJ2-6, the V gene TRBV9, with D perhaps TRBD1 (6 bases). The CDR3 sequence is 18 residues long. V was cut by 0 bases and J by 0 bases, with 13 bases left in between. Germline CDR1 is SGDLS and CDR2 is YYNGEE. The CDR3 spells CASSVARTAVSGANVLTF. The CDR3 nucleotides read TGTGCCAGCAGCGTAGCTCGGACAGCCGTCTCTGGGGCCAACGTCCTGACTTTC. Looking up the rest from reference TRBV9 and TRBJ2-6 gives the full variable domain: DSGVTQTPKHLITATGQRVTLRCSPRSGDLSVYWYQQSLDQGLQFLIQYYNGEERAKGNILERFSAQQFPDLHSELNLSSLELGDSALYFCASSVARTAVSGANVLTFGAGSRLTVL.

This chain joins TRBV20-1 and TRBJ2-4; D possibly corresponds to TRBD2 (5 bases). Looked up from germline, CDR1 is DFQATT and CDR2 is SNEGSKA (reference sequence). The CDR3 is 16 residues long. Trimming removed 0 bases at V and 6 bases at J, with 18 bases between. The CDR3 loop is CSARDSRAPLGNIQYF. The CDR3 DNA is TGCAGTGCTAGAGATTCGCGGGCCCCCTTGGGAAACATTCAGTACTTC.

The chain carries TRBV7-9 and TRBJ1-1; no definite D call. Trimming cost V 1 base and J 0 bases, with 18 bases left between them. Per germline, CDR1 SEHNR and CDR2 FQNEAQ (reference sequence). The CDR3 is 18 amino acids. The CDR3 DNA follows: TGTGCCAGCAGCTTAGATTTTGGGTTTATCGGGGTGAACACTGAAGCTTTCTTT. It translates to CASSLDFGFIGVNTEAFF.

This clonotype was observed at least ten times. For the CDR3, the DNA is TGTGCCAGCAGCCCCCAGGCTCTAGGCAATCAGCCCCAGCATTTT. Protein sequence: CASSPQALGNQPQHF. This sequence joins TRBV7-2 and TRBJ1-5; no definite D call. This CDR3 comprises 15 residues. Per germline, CDR1 SGHTA and CDR2 FQGNSA. V was trimmed by 5 bases and J by 2 bases, leaving 13 bases between them. Combining the CDR3 with reference TRBV7-2 and TRBJ1-5 gives the whole variable domain GAGVSQSPSNKVTEKGKDVELRCDPISGHTALYWYRQSLGQGLEFLIYFQGNSAPDKSGLPSDRFSAERTGGSVSTLTIQRTQQEDSAVYLCASSPQALGNQPQHFGDGTRLSIL.

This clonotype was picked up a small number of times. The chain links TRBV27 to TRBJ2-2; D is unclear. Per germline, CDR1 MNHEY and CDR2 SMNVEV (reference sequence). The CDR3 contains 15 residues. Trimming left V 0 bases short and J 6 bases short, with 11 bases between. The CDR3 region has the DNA TGTGCCAGCAGTTTATCTATGGGTTTGGCCGGGGAGCTGTTTTTT. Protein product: CASSLSMGLAGELFF.

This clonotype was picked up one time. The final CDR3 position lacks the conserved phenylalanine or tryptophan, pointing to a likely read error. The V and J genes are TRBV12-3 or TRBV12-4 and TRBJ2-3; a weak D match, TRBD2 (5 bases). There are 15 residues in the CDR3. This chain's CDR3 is CASPSGGLYTDAQYS. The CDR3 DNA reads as TGTGCCAGCCCCTCCGGAGGACTCTACACAGATGCGCAGTATTCT.

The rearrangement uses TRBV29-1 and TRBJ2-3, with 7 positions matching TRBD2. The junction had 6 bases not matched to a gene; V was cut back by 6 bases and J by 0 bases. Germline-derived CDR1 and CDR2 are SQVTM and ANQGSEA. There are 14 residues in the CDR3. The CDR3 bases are TGCAGCGTACAAGCGGGGACTAGCACAGATACGCAGTATTTT. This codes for CSVQAGTSTDTQYF.

The CDR3, as DNA: TGTGCCAGCAGCTTTGGGGACACTAGGAGGGCTTTCTTT. Protein product: CASSFGDTRRAFF. The chain links TRBV7-2 to TRBJ1-1; D is possibly TRBD1 (6 bases). Trimming removed 3 bases from V and 11 bases from J, with 16 bases in between. This CDR3 has 13 amino acids. CDR1 is SGHTA and CDR2 is FQGNSA in the germline V gene.

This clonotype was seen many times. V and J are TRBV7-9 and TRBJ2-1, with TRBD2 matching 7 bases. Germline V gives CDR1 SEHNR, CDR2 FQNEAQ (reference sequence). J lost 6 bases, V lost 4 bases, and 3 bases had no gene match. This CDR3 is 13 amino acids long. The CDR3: CASSSERGNEQFF. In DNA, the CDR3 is TGTGCCAGCAGCTCGGAGCGGGGCAATGAGCAGTTCTTC.

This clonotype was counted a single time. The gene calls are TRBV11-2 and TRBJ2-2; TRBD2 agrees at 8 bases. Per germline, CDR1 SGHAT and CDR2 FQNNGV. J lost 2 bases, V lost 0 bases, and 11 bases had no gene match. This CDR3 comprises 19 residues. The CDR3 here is CASSLDRTWTSRNTGELFF. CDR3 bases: TGTGCCAGCAGCTTAGATCGGACTTGGACTAGCCGAAACACCGGGGAGCTGTTTTTT.

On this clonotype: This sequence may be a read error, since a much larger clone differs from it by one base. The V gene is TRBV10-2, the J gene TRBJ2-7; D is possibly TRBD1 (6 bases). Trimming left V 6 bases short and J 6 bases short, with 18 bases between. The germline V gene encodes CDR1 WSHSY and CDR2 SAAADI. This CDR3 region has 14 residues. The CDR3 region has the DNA TGCGCCAGCAGGGAGGCCACAGGGCTAAGCGAGCAGTACTTC. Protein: CASREATGLSEQYF.

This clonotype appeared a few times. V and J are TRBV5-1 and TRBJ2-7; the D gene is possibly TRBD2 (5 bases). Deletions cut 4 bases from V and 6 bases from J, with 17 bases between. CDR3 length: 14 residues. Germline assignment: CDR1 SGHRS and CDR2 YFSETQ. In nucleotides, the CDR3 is TGCGCCAGCAGCATGGACGAGGGAAACGGCGAGCAGTACTTC. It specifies CASSMDEGNGEQYF.

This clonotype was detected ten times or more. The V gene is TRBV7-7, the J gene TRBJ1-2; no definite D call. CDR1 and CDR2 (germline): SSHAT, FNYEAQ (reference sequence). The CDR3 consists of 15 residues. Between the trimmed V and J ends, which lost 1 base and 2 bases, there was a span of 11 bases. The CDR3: CASSLDSGLNYGYTF. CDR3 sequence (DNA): TGTGCCAGCAGCTTAGATAGCGGCCTGAACTATGGCTACACCTTC.

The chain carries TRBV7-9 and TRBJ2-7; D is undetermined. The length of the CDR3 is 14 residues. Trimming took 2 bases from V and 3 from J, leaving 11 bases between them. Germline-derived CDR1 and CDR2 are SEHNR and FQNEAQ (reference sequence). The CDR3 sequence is CASSLYGPGYEQYF. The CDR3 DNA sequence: TGTGCCAGCAGCTTATACGGACCCGGCTACGAGCAGTACTTC.

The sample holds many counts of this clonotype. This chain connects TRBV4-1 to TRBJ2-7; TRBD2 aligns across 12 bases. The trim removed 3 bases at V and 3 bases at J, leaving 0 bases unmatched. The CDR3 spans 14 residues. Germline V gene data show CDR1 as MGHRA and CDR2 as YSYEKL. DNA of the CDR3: TGCGCCAGCAGCCAGACTAGCGGGGGCTACGAGCAGTACTTC. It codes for CASSQTSGGYEQYF.

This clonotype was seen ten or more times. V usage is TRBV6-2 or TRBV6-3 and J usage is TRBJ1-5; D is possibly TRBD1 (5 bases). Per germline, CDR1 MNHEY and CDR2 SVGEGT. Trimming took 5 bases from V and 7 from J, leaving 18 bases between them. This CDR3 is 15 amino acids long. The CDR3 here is CASSTGTGSGQPQHF. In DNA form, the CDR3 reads TGTGCCAGCAGTACCGGGACCGGGAGTGGGCAGCCCCAGCATTTT.

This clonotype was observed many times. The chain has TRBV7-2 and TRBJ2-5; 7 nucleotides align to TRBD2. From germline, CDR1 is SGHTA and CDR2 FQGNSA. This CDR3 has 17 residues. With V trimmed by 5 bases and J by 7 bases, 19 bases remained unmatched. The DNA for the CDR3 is TGTGCCAGCAGCCTGGGCGGCGGGAGCAGGGCCCAGGGGACCCAGTACTTC. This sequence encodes CASSLGGGSRAQGTQYF.

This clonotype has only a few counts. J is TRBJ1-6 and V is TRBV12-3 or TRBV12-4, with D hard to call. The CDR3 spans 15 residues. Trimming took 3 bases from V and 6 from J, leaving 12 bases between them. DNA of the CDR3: TGTGCCAGCAGTTTGAGGTCCAGTTCTAATTCACCCCTCCACTTT. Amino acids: CASSLRSSSNSPLHF.

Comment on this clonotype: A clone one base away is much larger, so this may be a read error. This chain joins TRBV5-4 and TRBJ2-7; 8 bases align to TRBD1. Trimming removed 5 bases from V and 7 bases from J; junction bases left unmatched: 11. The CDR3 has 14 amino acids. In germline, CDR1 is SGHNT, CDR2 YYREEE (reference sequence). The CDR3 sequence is CASRPGTGRREQYF. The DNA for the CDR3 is TGTGCCAGCAGGCCGGGGACAGGTCGGCGGGAGCAGTACTTC.

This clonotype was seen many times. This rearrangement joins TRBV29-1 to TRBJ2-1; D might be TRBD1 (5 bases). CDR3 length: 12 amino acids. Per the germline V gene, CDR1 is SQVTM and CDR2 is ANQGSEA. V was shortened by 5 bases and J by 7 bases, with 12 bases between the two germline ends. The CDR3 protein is CSVSTGLNEQFF. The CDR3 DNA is TGCAGCGTTTCAACAGGTTTGAATGAGCAGTTCTTC.

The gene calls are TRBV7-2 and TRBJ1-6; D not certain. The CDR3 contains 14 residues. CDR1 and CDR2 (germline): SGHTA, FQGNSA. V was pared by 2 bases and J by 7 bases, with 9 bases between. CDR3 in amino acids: CASSLRQWNSPLHF. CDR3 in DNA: TGTGCCAGCAGCTTAAGGCAGTGGAATTCACCCCTCCACTTT.

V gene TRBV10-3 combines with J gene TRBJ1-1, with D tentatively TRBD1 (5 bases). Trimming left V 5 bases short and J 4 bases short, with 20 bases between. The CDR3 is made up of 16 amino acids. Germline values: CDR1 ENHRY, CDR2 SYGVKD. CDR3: CAISSPKATGSTEAFF. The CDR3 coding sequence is TGTGCCATCAGTTCTCCGAAGGCCACAGGTTCCACTGAAGCTTTCTTT.

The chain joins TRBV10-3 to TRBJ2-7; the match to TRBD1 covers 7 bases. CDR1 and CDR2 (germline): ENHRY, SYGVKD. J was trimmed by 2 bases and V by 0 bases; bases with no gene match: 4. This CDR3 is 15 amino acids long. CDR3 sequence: CAISESLGQTYEQYF. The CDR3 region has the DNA TGTGCCATCAGTGAGTCACTGGGACAGACCTACGAGCAGTACTTC.

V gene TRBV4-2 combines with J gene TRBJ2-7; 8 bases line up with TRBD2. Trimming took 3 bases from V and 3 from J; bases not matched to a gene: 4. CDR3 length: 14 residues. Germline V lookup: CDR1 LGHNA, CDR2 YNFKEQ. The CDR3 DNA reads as TGTGCCAGCAGCCATAGCGGGGCCCTCTACGAGCAGTACTTC. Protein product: CASSHSGALYEQYF.

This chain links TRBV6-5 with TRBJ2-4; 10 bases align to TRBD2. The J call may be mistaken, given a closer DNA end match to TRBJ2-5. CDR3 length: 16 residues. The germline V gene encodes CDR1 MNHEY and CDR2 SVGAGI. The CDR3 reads CASSYVAGGTSETQYF. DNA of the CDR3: TGTGCCAGCAGTTACGTAGCGGGGGGTACGTCGGAGACCCAGTACTTC.

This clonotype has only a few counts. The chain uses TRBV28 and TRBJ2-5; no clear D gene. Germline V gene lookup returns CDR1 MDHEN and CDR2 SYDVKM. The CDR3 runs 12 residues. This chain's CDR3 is CSCQGSTSKGYF. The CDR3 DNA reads TGTTCCTGCCAAGGCAGCACCTCGAAGGGGTACTTC.

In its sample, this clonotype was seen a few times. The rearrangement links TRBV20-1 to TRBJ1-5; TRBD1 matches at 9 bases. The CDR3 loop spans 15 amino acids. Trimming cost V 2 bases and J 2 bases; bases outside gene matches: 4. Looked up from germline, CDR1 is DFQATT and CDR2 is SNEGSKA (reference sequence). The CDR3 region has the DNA TGCAGTGCTAGACGGACAGGGGCTCGCAATCAGCCCCAGCATTTT. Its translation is CSARRTGARNQPQHF.

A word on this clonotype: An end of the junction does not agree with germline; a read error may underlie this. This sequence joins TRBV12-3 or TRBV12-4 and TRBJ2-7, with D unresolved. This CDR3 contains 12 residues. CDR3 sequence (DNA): TGTGTCAGCAGCGCTAGCTCCTACGAGCAGTACTTC. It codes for CVSSASSYEQYF.

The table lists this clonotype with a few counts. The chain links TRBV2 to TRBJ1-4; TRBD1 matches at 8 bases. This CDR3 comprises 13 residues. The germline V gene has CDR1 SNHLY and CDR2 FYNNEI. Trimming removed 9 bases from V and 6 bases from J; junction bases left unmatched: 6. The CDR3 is CASLTGVDEKLFF. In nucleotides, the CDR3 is TGTGCCAGTCTGACAGGGGTCGATGAAAAACTGTTTTTT.

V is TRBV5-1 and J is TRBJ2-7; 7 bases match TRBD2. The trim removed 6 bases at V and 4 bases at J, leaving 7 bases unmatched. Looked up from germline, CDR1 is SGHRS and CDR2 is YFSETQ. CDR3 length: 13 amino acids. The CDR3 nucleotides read TGCGCCAGCACCGGGACTAACGGGTACGAGCAGTACTTC. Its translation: CASTGTNGYEQYF.